The entry that follows covers one T cell receptor (beta chain) sequence. Alongside a J-beta primer mix, a sample-barcoded 5' primer served in a second PCR lasting about 6 to 12 cycles. TCRdb re-derived calls from the 5' RACE reads in MiXCR, one entry per CDR3 protein. Altogether about 1.5 million distinct CDR3 sequences are present, about 43% being singletons, with the ten largest covering under 8%. V was clipped by 0 bases and J by 2 bases, with 17 bases between them. The CDR3 runs 18 residues. Germline V lookup: CDR1 SGHAT, CDR2 FQNNGV. This record belongs to a study of blood T cells in healthy people across ages.

Sequencing was carried out using blood. This TCR came from a woman under 30 in good health. The V call is TRBV11-2, the J call TRBJ2-1; maybe TRBD2 (7 bases). The CDR3, as DNA: TGTGCCAGCAGCTTAGATGGGGGAGGGAGGGGGGCCTACAATGAGCAGTTCTTC. Protein product: CASSLDGGGRGAYNEQFF.